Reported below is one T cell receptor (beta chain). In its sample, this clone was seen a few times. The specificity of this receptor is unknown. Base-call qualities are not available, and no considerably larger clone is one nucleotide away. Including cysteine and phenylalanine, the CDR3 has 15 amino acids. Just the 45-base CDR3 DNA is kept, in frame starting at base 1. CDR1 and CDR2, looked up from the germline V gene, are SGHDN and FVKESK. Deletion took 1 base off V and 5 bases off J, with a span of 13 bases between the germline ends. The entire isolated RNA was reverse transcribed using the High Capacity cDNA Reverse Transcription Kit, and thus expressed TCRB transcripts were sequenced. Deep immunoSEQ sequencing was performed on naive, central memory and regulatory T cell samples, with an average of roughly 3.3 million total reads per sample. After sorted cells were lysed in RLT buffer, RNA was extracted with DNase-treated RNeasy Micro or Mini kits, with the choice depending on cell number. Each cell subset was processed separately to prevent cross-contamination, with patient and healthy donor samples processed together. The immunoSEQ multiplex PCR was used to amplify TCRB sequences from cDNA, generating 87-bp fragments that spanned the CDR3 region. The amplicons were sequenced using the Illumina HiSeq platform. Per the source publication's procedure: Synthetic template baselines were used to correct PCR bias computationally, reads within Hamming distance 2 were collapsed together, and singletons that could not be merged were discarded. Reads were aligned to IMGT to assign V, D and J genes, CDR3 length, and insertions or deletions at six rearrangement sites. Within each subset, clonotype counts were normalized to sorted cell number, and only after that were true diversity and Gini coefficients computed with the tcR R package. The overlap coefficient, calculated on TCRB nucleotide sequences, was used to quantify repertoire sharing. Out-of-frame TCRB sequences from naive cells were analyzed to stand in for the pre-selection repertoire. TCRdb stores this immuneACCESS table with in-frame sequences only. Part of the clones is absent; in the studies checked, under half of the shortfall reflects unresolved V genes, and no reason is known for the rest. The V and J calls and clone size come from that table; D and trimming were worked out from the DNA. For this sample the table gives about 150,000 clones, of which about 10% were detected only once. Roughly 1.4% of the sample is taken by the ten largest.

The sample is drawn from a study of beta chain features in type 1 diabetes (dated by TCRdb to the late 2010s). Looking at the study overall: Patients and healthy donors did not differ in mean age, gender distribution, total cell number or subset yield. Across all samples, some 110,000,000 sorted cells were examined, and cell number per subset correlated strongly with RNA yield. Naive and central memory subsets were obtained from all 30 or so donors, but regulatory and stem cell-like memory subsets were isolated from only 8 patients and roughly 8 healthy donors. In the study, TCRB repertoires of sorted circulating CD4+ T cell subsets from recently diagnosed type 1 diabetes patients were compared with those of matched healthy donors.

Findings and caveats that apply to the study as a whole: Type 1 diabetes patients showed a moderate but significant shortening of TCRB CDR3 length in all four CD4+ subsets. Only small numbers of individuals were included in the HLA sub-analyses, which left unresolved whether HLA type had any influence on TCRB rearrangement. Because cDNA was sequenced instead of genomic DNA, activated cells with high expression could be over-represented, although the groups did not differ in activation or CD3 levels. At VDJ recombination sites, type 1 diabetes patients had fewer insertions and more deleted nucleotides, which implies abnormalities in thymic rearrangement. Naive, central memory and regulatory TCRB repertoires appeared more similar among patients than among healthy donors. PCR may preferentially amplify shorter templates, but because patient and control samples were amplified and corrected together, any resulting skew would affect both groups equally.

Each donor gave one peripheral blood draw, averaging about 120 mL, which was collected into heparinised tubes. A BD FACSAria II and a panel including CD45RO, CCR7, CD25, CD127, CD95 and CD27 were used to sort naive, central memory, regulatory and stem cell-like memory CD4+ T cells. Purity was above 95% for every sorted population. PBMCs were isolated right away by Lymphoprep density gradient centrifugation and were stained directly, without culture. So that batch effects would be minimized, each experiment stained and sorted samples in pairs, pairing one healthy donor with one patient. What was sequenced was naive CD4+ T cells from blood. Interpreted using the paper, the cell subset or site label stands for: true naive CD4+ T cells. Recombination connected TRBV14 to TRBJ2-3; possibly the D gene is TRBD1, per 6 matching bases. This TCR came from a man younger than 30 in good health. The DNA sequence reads TGTGCCAGCAGCCAAGTCGCAGGGGCGAAAGATACGCAGTATTTT. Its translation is CASSQVAGAKDTQYF.